This T cell receptor (beta chain) was profiled in a study of blood T cell repertoires in COVID-19 (dated by TCRdb to the early 2020s). For the wider study: The collaborator samples originated in the United States, Italy and Spain and spanned the acute and convalescent phases of COVID-19. The material from the prospective study consisted of cDNA or gDNA derived from T cells, B-cell-depleted T cells, or PBMCs. The dataset comprised deeply sampled blood TCRbeta repertoires from subjects exposed to, actively infected with, or recovered from COVID-19. The repertoires were released in a freely available public database intended as a resource for research on the immune response to SARS-CoV-2. The samples were drawn from the first 160 participants of the ongoing ImmuneRACE study and from 1,254 subjects provided by 6 global collaborators. Nearly every sample came with metadata listing a de-identified subject ID, COVID-19 status, age in years and sex. HLA class I and class II types, where available, came from metadata supplied by the sample provider rather than from assay-based typing.

Overall results and qualifications from the work: How much clinical and demographic metadata was included differed by source and by participant, and the metadata was provided uncurated.

The CDR3 numbers 13 residues from cysteine through phenylalanine. Only the CDR3 DNA is retained, 39 bases long and in frame from the first base. V loses 4 bases, J loses 3 bases, and the germline ends lie 7 bases apart. CDR1 and CDR2 were assigned from the germline V gene (reference sequence) as LGHDT and YNNKEL. Whole blood was collected in K2EDTA tubes by collaborating institutions according to the institutions' own protocols. For TCRbeta analysis, collaborator samples were shipped as frozen whole blood, as isolated PBMCs, or as DNA extracted from either sample type. Comments on this clone: It has no known antigen specificity. Base qualities were left out, and no much larger clone turns up one base away.

TCRbeta CDR3 regions were amplified from genomic DNA by means of the immunoSEQ Assay, a bias-controlled multiplex PCR. On the study's bioinformatics: Nucleated cell counts per sample were estimated from amplification of reference gene primers within the assay. Sequence reads were collapsed and filtered to measure the absolute abundance of every unique TCRbeta CDR3 rearrangement. For each sample, productive Simpson clonality was calculated by taking the square root of Simpson's diversity index across productive rearrangements. Imported from immuneACCESS, the table was reduced by TCRdb to in-frame sequences with V and J called. These copies leave out some clones; in studies compared against another copy, an unresolved V gene accounts for under half, and the cause of the remainder is not known. V and J calls and clone size follow that table, whereas D and trimming were derived from the DNA. This sample lists approximately 250,000 clones; about 89% were detected once. Just under 9% of the sample is taken by the ten largest.

The clonotype comes from a man in his forties with active or convalescent COVID-19. Sequencing was carried out using peripheral blood. The sequence links TRBV3-1 (or the pseudogene TRBV3-2) to TRBJ1-5; confidence is insufficient to name the D gene. The CDR3 loop reads CASSLDTNQPQHF. The nucleotide sequence reads TGTGCCAGCAGCCTCGACACCAATCAGCCCCAGCATTTT.